These 26 T cell receptor beta chains were sequenced from one sample in a study of blood T cells in healthy people across ages. For the second PCR, which ran for about 7 to 11 cycles, a sample-barcoded 5' primer and a J-beta primer mix were used. MiXCR, run by TCRdb on the 5' RACE reads, gives a single entry per CDR3 protein. The sample has roughly 500,000 distinct CDR3 sequences; 25% to 30% are singletons. The sequencing input was blood. These receptors were collected from a woman in her seventies in good health.

This clonotype has a handful of counts. The chain has TRBV5-1 and TRBJ2-3; 7 bases match TRBD1. The CDR3 is 15 amino acids. The V gene's germline CDR1 is SGHRS and CDR2 YFSETQ. V gave up 3 bases and J gave up 0 bases; unmatched junction bases: 4. The CDR3 region has the DNA TGCGCCAGCAGCTCGGGACAGACGAGCACAGATACGCAGTATTTT. The encoded protein is CASSSGQTSTDTQYF.

This clonotype has only a few counts. This chain joins TRBV29-1 and TRBJ2-5, with unresolved D. The CDR3 consists of 11 residues. Germline-derived CDR1 and CDR2 are SQVTM and ANQGSEA. V dropped 6 bases and J dropped 5 bases, with 10 bases sitting between them. The CDR3 nucleotides are TGCAGCGTACTCGTATATGAGACCCAGTACTTC. Encoded protein: CSVLVYETQYF.

This clonotype has a handful of counts. CDR3 DNA: TGTGCCAGCAGTTCAGGGACTAGCGGCACCGGGGAGCTGTTTTTT. As protein: CASSSGTSGTGELFF. The V and J genes are TRBV27 and TRBJ2-2; 11 bases are a match to TRBD2. Germline values: CDR1 MNHEY, CDR2 SMNVEV (reference sequence). V lost 4 bases and J lost 4; bases outside the gene matches: 2. The CDR3 has 15 residues.

This clonotype was counted only a few times. This chain links TRBV20-1 with TRBJ2-7; 10 positions agree with TRBD2. Germline CDR1 DFQATT, CDR2 SNEGSKA (reference sequence). V was clipped by 4 bases and J by 1 base; unmatched bases: 4. The CDR3 loop spans 14 amino acids. The CDR3 DNA reads TGCAGTGCTACTTGGACTAGCGGATCCTACGAGCAGTACTTC. This codes for CSATWTSGSYEQYF.

This clonotype appeared a few times. The rearrangement joins TRBV12-3 or TRBV12-4 to TRBJ1-2, with D perhaps TRBD1 (6 bases). This CDR3 comprises 15 residues. Trimming cost V 7 bases and J 4 bases, with 19 bases left between them. This CDR3 reads CASNLREDSFYGYTF. CDR3 sequence (DNA): TGTGCCAGCAACCTCCGTGAGGACAGTTTCTATGGCTACACCTTC.

Of note for this clonotype: Germline is not matched at one junction end, which may reflect a read error. The chain combines TRBV4-2 with TRBJ2-3; 8 nucleotides line up with TRBD2. The CDR3 length is 16 residues. Germline values: CDR1 LGHNA, CDR2 YNFKEQ. The CDR3 DNA follows: TGTGCCGGCAGCCACGGTAGCGGGGTCAGCACAGATACGCAGTATTTT. Translating it yields CAGSHGSGVSTDTQYF.

The sample holds a few counts of this clonotype. The V and J genes are TRBV7-2 and TRBJ2-1, with TRBD2 matching 8 bases. The length of the CDR3 is 14 residues. Trimming took 11 bases from V and 3 from J; bases not matched to a gene: 9. The germline V gene has CDR1 SGHTA and CDR2 FQGNSA. CDR3 residues: CALTHSGDYNEQFF. In DNA, the CDR3 is TGTGCCCTTACGCATAGCGGGGACTACAATGAGCAGTTCTTC. Based on the CDR3 plus reference TRBV7-2 and TRBJ2-1, the full variable domain is GAGVSQSPSNKVTEKGKDVELRCDPISGHTALYWYRQSLGQGLEFLIYFQGNSAPDKSGLPSDRFSAERTGGSVSTLTIQRTQQEDSAVYLCALTHSGDYNEQFFGPGTRLTVL.

V and J are TRBV12-3 or TRBV12-4 and TRBJ1-1, with a weak D call TRBD1 (6 bases). Deletions cut 6 bases from V and 2 bases from J, with 16 bases between. The CDR3 has 15 residues. CDR3 in amino acids: CASSSRDTRNTEAFF. The CDR3 DNA reads TGTGCCAGCAGCTCCCGGGACACCCGCAACACTGAAGCTTTCTTT.

The table lists this clonotype with a few counts. The chain carries TRBV5-1 and TRBJ1-6; D is uncertain. With 0 bases removed from V and 0 bases from J, the gap between germline ends came to 10 bases. Germline V gives CDR1 SGHRS, CDR2 YFSETQ. The CDR3 consists of 17 residues. The chain's CDR3 is CASSLASESSYNSPLHF. CDR3 coding DNA: TGCGCCAGCAGCTTGGCCAGCGAGAGCTCCTATAATTCACCCCTCCACTTT. The full variable domain, completed using reference TRBV5-1 and TRBJ1-6, is KAGVTQTPRYLIKTRGQQVTLSCSPISGHRSVSWYQQTPGQGLQFLFEYFSETQRNKGNFPGRFSGRQFSNSRSEMNVSTLELGDSALYLCASSLASESSYNSPLHFGNGTRLTVT.

CDR3 in amino acids: CASSEREENQPQHF. CDR3 sequence (DNA): TGTGCCAGCAGTGAGAGGGAGGAGAATCAGCCCCAGCATTTT. The chain combines TRBV2 with TRBJ1-5; D is ambiguous. CDR3 length: 14 amino acids. V lost 3 bases, J lost 4 bases, and 10 bases lay in between. Per the germline V gene, CDR1 is SNHLY and CDR2 is FYNNEI.

V gene TRBV6-5 combines with J gene TRBJ2-2; no reliable D call. Germline V gene data show CDR1 as MNHEY and CDR2 as SVGAGI. The CDR3 covers 13 residues. V lost 7 bases to trimming and J lost 2 bases, with 8 bases between them. CDR3: CASIPTNTGELFF. The CDR3 bases are TGTGCCAGCATACCCACTAACACCGGGGAGCTGTTTTTT.

Only a few counts were recorded for this clonotype. The V gene is TRBV11-3, the J gene TRBJ2-5; 11 bases map to TRBD1. V dropped 5 bases and J dropped 3; count of bases not matched to a gene: 14. The length of the CDR3 is 18 residues. Looked up from germline, CDR1 is SGHNT and CDR2 is YENEEA. CDR3: CASSRSWTGGTLEETQYF. CDR3 nucleotides: TGTGCCAGCAGCAGAAGCTGGACAGGGGGCACATTGGAAGAGACCCAGTACTTC.

This chain uses TRBV14 with TRBJ2-5; D tentatively reads TRBD1 or TRBD2 (5 bases each). Trimming left V 1 base short and J 5 bases short, with 14 bases between. The CDR3 runs to 15 residues. The V gene's germline CDR1 is SGHDN and CDR2 FVKESK. This CDR3 reads CASSQGGTSWETQYF. The CDR3 DNA sequence: TGTGCCAGCAGCCAAGGTGGGACGAGCTGGGAGACCCAGTACTTC.

This clonotype came up a few times. At one end, the junction sequence differs from germline, possibly due to a read error. The V call is TRBV20-1, the J call TRBJ2-5, with D possibly matching TRBD1 (5 bases). Germline lookup yields CDR1 DFQATT and CDR2 SNEGSKA (reference sequence). This CDR3 has 15 residues. The CDR3 nucleotides read TGCAGTGCTGGAGACCTGCAACAGGATCAAGAGACCCAGTACTTC. Translation: CSAGDLQQDQETQYF.

The chain combines TRBV3-1 with TRBJ1-2, with TRBD1 matching over 8 bases. The germline gives CDR1 LGHDT, CDR2 YNNKEL (reference sequence). CDR3 length: 16 residues. Trimming took 4 bases from V and 2 from J; bases not matched to a gene: 9. The CDR3 sequence: CASSRGQGVENYGYTF. CDR3 DNA: TGTGCCAGCAGCCGAGGACAGGGAGTTGAGAACTATGGCTACACCTTC.

The chain joins TRBV29-1 to TRBJ1-4; the D is unclear. Germline V CDR1 and CDR2: SQVTM, ANQGSEA. Trimming took 7 bases from V and 4 from J, leaving 13 bases between them. CDR3 length: 13 residues. The CDR3: CSGWRRDNEKLFF. The CDR3, as DNA: TGCAGCGGCTGGCGAAGAGATAATGAAAAACTGTTTTTT.

The chain uses TRBV9 and TRBJ1-2; D is unclear. The CDR3 has 15 amino acids. The V gene's germline CDR1 is SGDLS and CDR2 YYNGEE. The V end lost 3 bases, the J end lost 0 bases, and 12 bases lay between the germline ends. CDR3 in DNA: TGTGCCAGCAGCGCCCAAGGACCAGCTAACTATGGCTACACCTTC. Translated: CASSAQGPANYGYTF.

The CDR3 nucleotides read TGTGCCACCAGTGACCCCCAGGGTGCCACCGGGGAGCTGTTTTTT. Translated: CATSDPQGATGELFF. The chain carries TRBV24-1 and TRBJ2-2; a possible D gene is TRBD1 (5 bases). Germline lookup yields CDR1 KGHDR and CDR2 SFDVKD. Trimming removed 4 bases at V and 4 bases at J, with 12 bases between. This CDR3 contains 15 residues.

This clonotype was seen a handful of times. The chain combines TRBV19 with TRBJ2-5; TRBD2 matches at 15 bases. CDR3 size: 15 residues. The V gene end was trimmed by 8 bases and the J gene end by 1 base; junction bases not matched to a gene: 2. Germline loops: CDR1 LNHDA, CDR2 SQIVND (reference sequence). CDR3 loop: CASRTSGGAQETQYF. The CDR3 DNA is TGTGCCAGTCGGACTAGCGGGGGGGCCCAAGAGACCCAGTACTTC.

This clonotype turned up a few times. The chain uses TRBV7-2 and TRBJ2-7, with a possible D match to TRBD1 (6 bases). The CDR3 length is 16 residues. Germline V gives CDR1 SGHTA, CDR2 FQGNSA. V lost 1 base and J lost 0, with 13 bases in between. The CDR3 nucleotides read TGTGCCAGCAGCTTAGTAGACGGGACATACTCCTACGAGCAGTACTTC. This encodes CASSLVDGTYSYEQYF.

This clonotype has ten or more counts. This CDR3 is CATSDPHSEQFF. In DNA, the CDR3 is TGTGCCACCAGTGATCCACATTCTGAGCAGTTCTTC. V gene TRBV24-1 combines with J gene TRBJ2-1, with D hard to call. This CDR3 is built from 12 residues. V lost 3 bases, J lost 9 bases, and 8 bases lay in between. The germline CDR1 and CDR2 sequences are KGHDR and SFDVKD.

This rearrangement joins TRBV3-1 to TRBJ2-5, with a weak D call TRBD1 (7 bases). TRBJ2-1 matches the DNA end more closely, so the J call is doubtful. The CDR3 runs to 17 residues. The V gene's germline CDR1 is LGHDT and CDR2 YNNKEL (reference sequence). Here the CDR3 reads CASSLGLEGTVRGEQFF. CDR3 coding DNA: TGTGCCAGCAGTCTGGGATTGGAGGGGACAGTGCGGGGTGAGCAGTTCTTC.

This clonotype was recorded many times. The gene calls are TRBV10-3 and TRBJ2-5, with unresolved D. Per the germline V gene, CDR1 is ENHRY and CDR2 is SYGVKD. V lost 0 bases to trimming and J lost 6 bases, with 11 bases between them. The CDR3 consists of 14 residues. The chain's CDR3 is CAISESRGGKTQYF. The CDR3, as DNA: TGTGCCATCAGTGAGTCAAGAGGTGGAAAGACCCAGTACTTC.

This clonotype was found a few times. The junction departs from germline at one end; a sequencing error may be responsible. This chain connects TRBV12-3 or TRBV12-4 to TRBJ2-5; D may correspond to TRBD1 or TRBD2 (6 bases each). The J call may be mistaken, given a closer DNA end match to TRBJ2-7. There are 15 residues in the CDR3. The CDR3 DNA reads as TGTGCTAGCAGACTAGTGGGGGCCGTCCCAGGCGAGCAGTACTTC. Encoded protein: CASRLVGAVPGEQYF.

The gene calls are TRBV27 and TRBJ1-6, with D perhaps matching TRBD1 (5 bases). Germline values: CDR1 MNHEY, CDR2 SMNVEV (reference sequence). The CDR3 has 15 residues. V was shortened by 0 bases and J by 7 bases, with 10 bases between the two germline ends. The CDR3: CASSLSRWGNSPLHF. In DNA, the CDR3 is TGTGCCAGCAGTTTATCCCGGTGGGGGAATTCACCCCTCCACTTT.

The chain has TRBV7-2 and TRBJ1-2, with D unclear. Trimming removed 5 bases at V and 4 bases at J, with 8 bases between. CDR3 size: 12 residues. Germline V gene data show CDR1 as SGHTA and CDR2 as FQGNSA. The CDR3 DNA reads as TGTGCCAGCAGCCTGGACCTCTATGGCTACACCTTC. Amino acids: CASSLDLYGYTF.